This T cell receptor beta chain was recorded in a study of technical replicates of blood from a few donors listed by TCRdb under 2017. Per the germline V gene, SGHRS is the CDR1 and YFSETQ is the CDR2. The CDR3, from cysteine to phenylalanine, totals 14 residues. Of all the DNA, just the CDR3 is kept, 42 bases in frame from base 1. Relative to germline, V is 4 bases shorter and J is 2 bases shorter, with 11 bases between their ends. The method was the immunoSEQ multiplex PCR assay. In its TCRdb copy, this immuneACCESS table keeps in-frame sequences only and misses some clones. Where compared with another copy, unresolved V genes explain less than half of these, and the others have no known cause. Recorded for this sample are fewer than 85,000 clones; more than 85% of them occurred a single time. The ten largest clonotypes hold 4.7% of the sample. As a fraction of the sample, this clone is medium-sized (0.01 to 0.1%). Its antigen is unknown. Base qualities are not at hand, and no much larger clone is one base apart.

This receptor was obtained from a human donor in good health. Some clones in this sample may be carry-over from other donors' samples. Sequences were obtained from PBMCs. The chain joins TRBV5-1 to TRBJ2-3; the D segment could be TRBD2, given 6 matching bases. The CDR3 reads CASSPEGSTDTQYF. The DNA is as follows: TGCGCCAGCAGCCCGGAGGGCTCCACAGATACGCAGTATTTT.